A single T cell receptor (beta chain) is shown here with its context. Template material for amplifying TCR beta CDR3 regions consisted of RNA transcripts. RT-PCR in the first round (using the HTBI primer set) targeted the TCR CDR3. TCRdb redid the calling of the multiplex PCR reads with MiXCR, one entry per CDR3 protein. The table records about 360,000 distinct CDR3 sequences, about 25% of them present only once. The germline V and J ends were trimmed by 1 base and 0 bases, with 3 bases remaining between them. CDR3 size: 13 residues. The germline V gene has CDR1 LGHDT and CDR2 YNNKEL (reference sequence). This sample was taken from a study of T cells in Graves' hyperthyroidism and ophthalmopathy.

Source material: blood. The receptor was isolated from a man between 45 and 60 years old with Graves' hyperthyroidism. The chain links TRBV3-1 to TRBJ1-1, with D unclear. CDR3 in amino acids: CASSQVLNTEAFF. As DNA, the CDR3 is TGTGCCAGCAGCCAAGTGTTGAACACTGAAGCTTTCTTT.